These 11 T cell receptor beta chains were sequenced from one sample in a study of shared clonotypes between healthy human individuals. The protocol was immunoSEQ multiplex PCR, while the TCRdb copy is restricted to in-frame clones and leaves out a portion. The sample lists hundreds of thousands of clones, more than 75% occurring once. The sequenced material came from PBMCs. The receptors here all came from a woman between 35 and 50 years old in good health. Some clones in this sample may be carry-over from other donors' samples.

The J gene is TRBJ2-3, the V gene TRBV6-5, with 8 bases fitting TRBD1. J lost 4 bases, V lost 6 bases, and 0 bases had no gene match. The length of the CDR3 is 12 residues. CDR1 and CDR2 (germline): MNHEY, SVGAGI. CDR3: CASRTGADTQYF. CDR3 nucleotides: TGTGCCAGCAGGACAGGGGCAGATACGCAGTATTTT.

This clone occurred once. The gene calls are TRBV15 and TRBJ1-5; D uncertain. The CDR3 is 13 amino acids. V gave up 1 base and J gave up 3 bases, with 4 bases separating them. The germline gives CDR1 LNHNV, CDR2 YYDKDF (reference sequence). CDR3 amino acids: CATSRAHNQPQHF. Written as DNA, the CDR3 is TGTGCCACCAGCAGAGCGCACAATCAGCCCCAGCATTTT. Based on the CDR3 plus reference TRBV15 and TRBJ1-5, the full variable domain is DAMVIQNPRYQVTQFGKPVTLSCSQTLNHNVMYWYQQKSSQAPKLLFHYYDKDFNNEADTPDNFQSRRPNTSFCFLDIRSPGLGDTAMYLCATSRAHNQPQHFGDGTRLSIL.

This chain links TRBV28 with TRBJ2-3; D unresolved. Germline CDR1 MDHEN, CDR2 SYDVKM. V lost 6 bases and J 10 bases, leaving 14 bases between the germline ends. This CDR3 spans 12 amino acids. CDR3 sequence reads: CASSLGSAAQYF. The CDR3 nucleotides read TGTGCCAGCAGCTTAGGGTCGGCGGCGCAGTATTTT.

Turning to this clone: A much larger clonotype is one base distant, so this may be a read error. This CDR3 is also generated by other DNA sequences in the sample. The V gene is TRBV5-4, the J gene TRBJ2-2, with 10 positions matching TRBD2. CDR3 length: 16 residues. CDR1 is SGHNT and CDR2 is YYREEE in the germline V gene (reference sequence). Here the CDR3 reads CASSNLAGGGTGELFF. DNA of the CDR3: TGTGCCAGCAGCAACTTAGCGGGAGGTGGCACCGGGGAGCTGTTTTTC.

This chain joins TRBV6-1 and TRBJ2-5; D gene uncertain. From germline, CDR1 is MNHNS and CDR2 SASEGT. V lost 6 bases, J lost 5 bases, and 13 bases lay in between. The CDR3 is 13 amino acids. CDR3 residues: CASRVDLWETQYF. Here the CDR3 DNA reads TGTGCCAGCAGAGTGGATTTGTGGGAGACCCAGTACTTC.

This rearrangement joins TRBV11-2 to TRBJ1-2; D unclear. V was clipped by 0 bases and J by 3 bases, with 11 bases between them. CDR1 and CDR2 (germline): SGHAT, FQNNGV. This CDR3 has 15 residues. The CDR3 region is CASSLDLGSDYGYTF. The CDR3 bases are TGTGCCAGCAGCTTAGATCTTGGGTCCGACTATGGCTACACCTTC. Drawing the rest from reference TRBV11-2 and TRBJ1-2, the complete variable domain is EAGVAQSPRYKIIEKRQSVAFWCNPISGHATLYWYQQILGQGPKLLIQFQNNGVVDDSQLPKDRFSAERLKGVDSTLKIQPAKLEDSAVYLCASSLDLGSDYGYTFGSGTRLTVV.

J is TRBJ1-5 and V is TRBV7-8; no firm D call. The CDR3 has 13 residues. Germline lookup yields CDR1 SGHVS and CDR2 FQNEAQ. Between the trimmed V and J ends, which lost 1 base and 3 bases, there was a span of 4 bases. The CDR3 here is CASSLEANQPQHF. The CDR3 nucleotides read TGTGCCAGCAGCTTAGAGGCCAATCAGCCCCAGCATTTT.

The chain employs TRBV18 and TRBJ1-2, with 9 bases aligning to TRBD1. J lost 0 bases, V lost 6 bases, and 2 bases had no gene match. The V gene's germline CDR1 is KGHSH and CDR2 LQKENI. CDR3 length equals 14 residues. For the CDR3, the DNA is TGTGCCAGCTCCGACAGGGGGGCTAACTATGGCTACACCTTC. As protein: CASSDRGANYGYTF.

The J gene is TRBJ2-2, the V gene TRBV10-3; 8 bases agree with TRBD1. The J segment lost 3 bases and the V segment lost 7 bases, leaving 4 bases of the junction unmatched. Germline values: CDR1 ENHRY, CDR2 SYGVKD. CDR3 length equals 14 residues. CDR3 DNA sequence: TGTGCCATCACTCAGACAGGGGACACCGGGGAGCTGTTTTTT. This sequence encodes CAITQTGDTGELFF.

The chain is built from TRBV28 and TRBJ1-1; TRBD1 aligns across 10 bases. The V and J ends lost 3 bases and 3 bases, in that order; junction bases with no gene match: 4. The V gene's germline CDR1 is MDHEN and CDR2 SYDVKM. The CDR3 spans 15 residues. The CDR3 is CASSFWTGGDTEAFF. The DNA of the CDR3 is TGTGCCAGCAGTTTTTGGACAGGGGGTGACACTGAAGCTTTCTTT. The variable domain in full, with the rest retrieved from reference TRBV28 and TRBJ1-1, is DVKVTQSSRYLVKRTGEKVFLECVQDMDHENMFWYRQDPGLGLRLIYFSYDVKMKEKGDIPEGYSVSREKKERFSLILESASTNQTSMYLCASSFWTGGDTEAFFGQGTRLTVV.

The V gene is TRBV7-9, the J gene TRBJ2-7; TRBD1 might be the D (6 bases). There are 11 residues in the CDR3. Trimming left V 5 bases short and J 12 bases short, with 14 bases between. Per germline, CDR1 SEHNR and CDR2 FQNEAQ (reference sequence). The CDR3 DNA follows: TGTGCCAGCAGCCCTCGACAGGCCTTGTACTTC. Translated, it gives CASSPRQALYF. Based on the CDR3 plus reference TRBV7-9 and TRBJ2-7, the full variable domain is DTGVSQNPRHKITKRGQNVTFRCDPISEHNRLYWYRQTLGQGPEFLTYFQNEAQLEKSRLLSDRFSAERPKGSFSTLEIQRTEQGDSAMYLCASSPRQALYFGPGTRLTVT.